The sequence of this T cell receptor (beta chain) was determined in a study of CD8 T cells in ankylosing spondylitis. General study points: Seemingly distinctive of ankylosing spondylitis blood was a TCR beta motif formed by eight highly homologous variants. A number of the motif variants had already been described in reactive arthritis synovial fluid and blood.

This clonotype was counted a few times. The antigen is undetermined. The CDR3 runs 14 residues. Deletions cut 6 bases from V and 2 bases from J, with 11 bases between. In making TCR beta libraries, quantitative 5'-RACE with molecular barcodes was used. TCRdb re-derived calls from the 5' RACE reads in MiXCR, one entry per CDR3 protein. The sample lists approximately 300,000 distinct CDR3 sequences, around 18% occurring once. This sequence joins TRBV12-3 or TRBV12-4 and TRBJ1-3; D may be TRBD1 (6 bases). The sequenced material came from blood, either unsorted or a sorted T cell fraction (not recorded which). The sequence derives from a male donor with ankylosing spondylitis or in good health (not recorded which). The CDR3 DNA reads as TGTGCCAGCAGCACAGGGTTTCCTGGAAACACCATATATTTT. It codes for CASSTGFPGNTIYF.